A single T cell receptor beta chain is shown here with its context. Its antigen is still unknown. Base qualities were left out, and no much larger clone turns up one base away. V loses 0 bases, J loses 12 bases, and the germline ends lie 18 bases apart. There are 15 amino acids in the CDR3, from cysteine to phenylalanine inclusive. The kept DNA is CDR3 alone, 45 bases in frame from the first base. From a lookup of the germline V gene (reference sequence), CDR1 and CDR2 are LNHNV and YYDKDF. The data are from a study of blood T cells in healthy people across ages (dated by TCRdb to between 2014 and 2016). As for the study more broadly: Template switching captured roughly one uniquely barcoded TCR beta cDNA molecule per two T cells in model experiments. Using the same blood draw, the study looked at two additional independent replicas of 1 million unique cDNA reads for two donors, one aged 18 to 30 and the other aged 80 or older. Donors were grouped into four age groups: young (average roughly 16 years), middle-aged (39), aged (around 62) and long-lived (approximately 75). To avoid experimental bias, donors of different ages were distributed randomly across sequencing lanes. The study measured age-related changes in TCR beta repertoire diversity using deep sequencing normalized with unique cDNA molecular identifiers. Study-level results and caveats: Because the CMV infection status of the donors was unknown, age-related changes in expanded clonotypes may potentially have been confounded. The long-lived group showed more naive CD4+ T cells, fewer expanded clones and increased TCR diversity than the aged group, suggesting age selection. Because profiling used bulk unsorted PBMCs, naive and antigen-experienced compartments could not be compared conclusively. Estimates of total diversity based on one million sequenced T cells were regarded as lower bounds and as underestimates. A strong correlation was found between observed TCR beta diversity and the percentage of naive T cells measured by flow cytometry. As age increased, observed TCR beta diversity per million T cells dropped in a roughly linear way, and a significant reduction was already evident by age 40.

The method was 5' RACE. The reads were generated on an Illumina HiSeq 2500. A second PCR of about 6 to 11 cycles was run with a J-beta primer mix and a sample-barcoded 5' primer. A unique molecular identifier was introduced onto each TCR beta cDNA molecule by a template-switch 5' adaptor carrying 12 random nucleotides. Each sample yielded at least 2.5 million CDR3-containing paired-end reads. First-strand cDNA synthesis was performed from all RNA using the Mint cDNA synthesis kit, with priming by a TRBC-specific oligonucleotide. Following uracil-DNA glycosylase treatment, a first 18-cycle PCR with universal primers M1SS and BC2_uni_R was performed on all cDNA. The paper's data handling went like this. Each sample was normalized by randomly selecting 1 million high-quality reads, each carrying a distinct molecular identifier. Reads with shared molecular identifiers were discarded instead of being binned into consensus sequences. MiTCR, run with a Q25 quality threshold and the strictest error-elimination algorithm, handled CDR3 identification, clonotype clustering and error correction. A nonparametric unseen species model with Euler transformation was used to estimate lower-bound total TCR beta diversity. The public reads were run again by TCRdb, first through fastp at Q25 and then through MiXCR, and only productive beta chains were kept. All rows with the same CDR3 protein become a single entry with the most common DNA and genes. The V and J calls shown here were made by TCRdb, not taken from the authors' results. For this sample there are about 1,000,000 distinct CDR3 sequences; 40% to 45% appear just once. The ten most abundant clones make up 15% to 20% of the sample.

The 39 donors, aged 6 to 90 years, were systemically healthy Caucasian individuals from Russia. Around 10 milliliters of peripheral blood were drawn from each donor into EDTA-treated Vacutainer tubes. Ficoll-Paque density-gradient centrifugation was used to isolate PBMCs, with at least 7 million per sample. Trizol reagent was used to extract total RNA from the PBMCs, yielding at least 5 micrograms per sample. The percentages of naive CD45RAhigh/CD27high T cells were determined by flow cytometry on a PBMC aliquot from every donor. The chain joins TRBV15 to TRBJ1-3, with no confidently assigned D gene. The sequenced sample consisted of blood. This TCR was sampled from a woman in her fifties or sixties in good health. DNA sequence: TGTGCCACCAGCAGAGAATCAAGGATCGGCGGTGGCATATATTTT. This yields the protein CATSRESRIGGGIYF.